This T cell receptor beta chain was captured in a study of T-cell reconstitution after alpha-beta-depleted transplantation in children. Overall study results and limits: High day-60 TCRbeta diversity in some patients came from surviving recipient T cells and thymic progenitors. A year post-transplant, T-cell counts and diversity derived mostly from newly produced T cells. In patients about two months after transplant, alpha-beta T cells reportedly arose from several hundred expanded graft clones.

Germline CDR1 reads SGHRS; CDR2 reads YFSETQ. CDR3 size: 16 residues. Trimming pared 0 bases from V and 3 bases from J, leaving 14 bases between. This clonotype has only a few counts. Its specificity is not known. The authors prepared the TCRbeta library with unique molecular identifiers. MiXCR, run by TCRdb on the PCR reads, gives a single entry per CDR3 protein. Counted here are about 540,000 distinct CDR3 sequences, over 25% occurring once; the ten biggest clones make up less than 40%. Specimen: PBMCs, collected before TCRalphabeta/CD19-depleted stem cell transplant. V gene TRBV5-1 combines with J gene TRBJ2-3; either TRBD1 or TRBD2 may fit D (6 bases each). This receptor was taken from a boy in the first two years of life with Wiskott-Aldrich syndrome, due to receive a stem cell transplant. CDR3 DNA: TGCGCCAGCAGCTTGGTCCGGGGGCGTCTTACAGATACGCAGTATTTT. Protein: CASSLVRGRLTDTQYF.